This T cell receptor beta chain originates from a study of T cells in Graves' hyperthyroidism and ophthalmopathy. CDR1 LNHNV and CDR2 YYDKDF come from the germline V gene (reference sequence). The CDR3 runs to 15 residues. With 4 bases clipped from V and 4 bases from J, the junction kept 4 bases outside the gene matches. The source material, RNA transcripts, was used to amplify TCR beta CDR3 regions. With the HTBI primer set, the TCR CDR3 went through a first round of RT-PCR. MiXCR, run by TCRdb on the multiplex PCR reads, gives a single entry per CDR3 protein. The sample contains over 650,000 distinct CDR3 sequences, over 40% of which appear only once.

The clonotype originates from an adult man with Graves' disease, either hyperthyroidism or ophthalmopathy (not recorded which). The genes are TRBV15 and TRBJ1-3, with TRBD1 matching over 10 bases. Sequenced: peripheral blood or thyroid tissue (not recorded which). The DNA for the CDR3 is TGTGCCACCAGCATCAGACAGGGGGCGGGAAACACCATATATTTT. It is translated as CATSIRQGAGNTIYF.